Listed below are T cell receptor beta chains from one sample, sequenced in a study of PD-L1 blockade in urothelial cancer. Sequenced by immunoSEQ multiplex PCR; TCRdb stores in-frame clones only, minus some. This sample has some 25,000 clones, with 80% to 85% found just once. The input for sequencing was PBMCs, taken around atezolizumab (anti-PD-L1) treatment. Receptor source: a man in his sixties or seventies with urothelial cancer. Both conserved end residues are part of each CDR3. The D gene is left open where the match is weak. Not all rows give a size; the values are once, few, many and, for expanded clones, a class.

abundance,v_gene,len,j_gene,d_gene,CDR3nt,CDR3aa
-,TRBV6-1,15,TRBJ2-5,TRBD2,TGTGCCAGCAGCGCCCTAGCGGGGCTTCAAGAGACCCAGTACTTC,CASSALAGLQETQYF
-,TRBV19,15,TRBJ2-3,TRBD2,TGTGCCAGTAGTCTTATAGCGGGAGGTACAGATACGCAGTATTTT,CASSLIAGGTDTQYF
-,TRBV4-2,16,TRBJ1-1,TRBD1,TGTGCCAGCAGCCAAGTCCCGACAGGGGGCGGAACTGAAGCTTTCTTT,CASSQVPTGGGTEAFF
-,TRBV28,15,TRBJ2-2,TRBD1,TGTGCCAGCAGTTACACAGGGGGAAGCACCGGGGAGCTGTTTTTT,CASSYTGGSTGELFF
few,TRBV13,12,TRBJ1-5,TRBD1,TGTGCCAGCAGCTTAGGACAGGGGACCCAGCATTTT,CASSLGQGTQHF
-,TRBV6-1,17,TRBJ2-3,TRBD2,TGTGCCAGCAGTGAACTCTTTGGACTAGCGGGAAAAGATACGCAGTATTTT,CASSELFGLAGKDTQYF
medium-sized,TRBV4-1,15,TRBJ1-1,-,TGCGCCAGCAGCACCTCCCAGGGGCAGGGCACTGAAGCTTTCTTT,CASSTSQGQGTEAFF
-,TRBV11-3,14,TRBJ2-7,TRBD1,TGTGCCAGCAGCCCGTGGACAGGGGCGCAGGAGCAGTACTTC,CASSPWTGAQEQYF
-,TRBV9,15,TRBJ1-4,-,TGTGCCAGCAGCGTAGGGGCGACAGGTCATGAAAAACTGTTTTTT,CASSVGATGHEKLFF
medium-sized,TRBV28,15,TRBJ2-1,TRBD2,TGTGCCAGCAGTTTAACTAGCGGTGCCTACAATGAGCAGTTCTTC,CASSLTSGAYNEQFF
once,TRBV11-2,17,TRBJ1-1,-,TGTGCCAGCAGCTTAAAAAACAGGGTGACCTTGAACACTGAAGCTTTCTTT,CASSLKNRVTLNTEAFF
-,TRBV29-1,11,TRBJ1-2,-,TGCAGTTACCTCGGGGGGGGCAAGCTCACCTTC,CSYLGGGKLTF
few,TRBV10-3,14,TRBJ1-1,TRBD1,TGTGCCATCAGGATTACAGGGGGTGACACTGAAGCTTTCTTT,CAIRITGGDTEAFF
-,TRBV9,15,TRBJ2-5,-,TGTGCCAGCAGCCCCCCTATCAGACAACAAGAGACCCAGTACTTC,CASSPPIRQQETQYF
-,TRBV5-1,15,TRBJ2-7,-,TGCGCCAGCAGCGACATTCCGGGGGAATTCGACGAGCAGTACTTC,CASSDIPGEFDEQYF
-,TRBV5-1,16,TRBJ2-7,TRBD2,TGCGCCAGCAGCTTGGTGACTAGCGGAGACCACTACGAGCAGTACTTC,CASSLVTSGDHYEQYF
once,TRBV5-1,15,TRBJ2-3,TRBD2,TGCGCCAGCACCCCTTGGGAGGGAGGGCGAGATACGCAGTATTTT,CASTPWEGGRDTQYF
-,TRBV30,13,TRBJ1-1,TRBD1,TGTGCCTGGGTCCAGGGGGCTTCGTCTGAAGCTTTCTTT,CAWVQGASSEAFF
-,TRBV20-1,11,TRBJ2-5,-,TGCAGTGTGAGGCGGTCGGAGACCCAGTACTTC,CSVRRSETQYF
-,TRBV5-4,15,TRBJ1-1,TRBD1,TGTGCCAGCAGCGCCCAGACAGGGGGGGACACTGAAGCTTTCTTT,CASSAQTGGDTEAFF
few,TRBV30,13,TRBJ1-1,-,TGTGCCTGGGGCCAGGGAATATTGACTGAAGCTTTCTTT,CAWGQGILTEAFF
-,TRBV7-6,17,TRBJ2-2,TRBD2,TGTGCCAGCAGCTTAGGACGCCAGCGGGAGCTCGCCGGGGAGCTGTTTTTT,CASSLGRQRELAGELFF
-,TRBV21-1,20,TRBJ2-2,-,TGTGCCAGCAGCAAAGGAGGAGCGGGAGGACTCTATAGGGACACCGGGGAGCTGTTTTTT,CASSKGGAGGLYRDTGELFF
-,TRBV6-6,12,TRBJ2-7,-,TGTGCCACCCGGGGATCCTCCTACGAGCAGTACTTC,CATRGSSYEQYF
once,TRBV5-1,13,TRBJ2-7,-,TGCGCCAGCAGCTTGGAGGTAGCTCGGGAGCAGTACTTC,CASSLEVAREQYF
-,TRBV12-1,14,TRBJ2-7,-,TGTGCCAGCAGCCTACGACTAGAGATGTTAAAGCAGTACTTC,CASSLRLEMLKQYF
-,TRBV15,16,TRBJ1-5,-,TGTGCCACCAGCAGATCCTCTGTACAGATCAATCAGCCCCAGCATTTT,CATSRSSVQINQPQHF
few,TRBV18,12,TRBJ1-1,-,TGTGCCAGCTCCCCGAGGGACACTGAAGCTTTCTTT,CASSPRDTEAFF
-,TRBV18,15,TRBJ2-3,-,TGTGCCAGCTCACCATCAGGACATAAAGCAGATACGCAGTATTTT,CASSPSGHKADTQYF
once,TRBV18,14,TRBJ2-7,-,TGTGCCAGCTCACCAAGGCAGGGGACCTACGAGCAGTACTTC,CASSPRQGTYEQYF
once,TRBV18,14,TRBJ2-5,TRBD2,TGTGCCAGCTCACCGGGGACTAGCGGAGAGACCCAGTACTTC,CASSPGTSGETQYF
-,TRBV15,18,TRBJ2-7,TRBD1,TGTGCCACCAGCAGAGACTCCAATACCGGGACAGGGTCCCTCGAGCAGTACTTC,CATSRDSNTGTGSLEQYF
-,TRBV6-1,15,TRBJ2-5,-,TGTGCCAGCAGTGTAGAGGGATACCGTGTGGAGACCCAGTACTTC,CASSVEGYRVETQYF
-,TRBV19,17,TRBJ2-1,-,TGTGCCAGTAGTATATACCAGCCGGGACTCTCCTACAATGAGCAGTTCTTC,CASSIYQPGLSYNEQFF
-,TRBV7-9,15,TRBJ2-5,TRBD1,TGTGCCAGCAGCCCGAGAGGGACAGACCAAGAGACCCAGTACTTC,CASSPRGTDQETQYF
-,TRBV5-6,14,TRBJ1-2,TRBD1,TGTGCCAGCAGCATGTTGGACAGGCCCTATGGCTACACCTTC,CASSMLDRPYGYTF
-,TRBV2,12,TRBJ2-7,-,TGTGCCAGCAAAGACAGTTCCTACGAGCAGTACTTC,CASKDSSYEQYF
-,TRBV9,12,TRBJ2-3,-,TGTGCCAGCAGCGTAGTCGGAGATACGCAGTATTTT,CASSVVGDTQYF
-,TRBV11-2,14,TRBJ2-1,TRBD2,TGTGCCAGCAGCGGGGGACTAGCGAACAATGAGCAGTTCTTC,CASSGGLANNEQFF
-,TRBV19,16,TRBJ2-3,-,TGTGCCAGTAGTATACCGACAGCTACTAGCACAGATACGCAGTATTTT,CASSIPTATSTDTQYF
-,TRBV7-8,16,TRBJ2-7,TRBD2,TGTGCCAGCAGCTTAACCGGGACTAGCGGGTCCTACGAGCAGTACTTC,CASSLTGTSGSYEQYF
-,TRBV10-1,13,TRBJ2-7,-,TGCGCCAGCAGTCGGGACACCGGGGGGGAGCAGTACTTC,CASSRDTGGEQYF
-,TRBV19,13,TRBJ2-1,-,TGTGCCAGTAGTATACTCCGCTACAATGAGCAGTTCTTC,CASSILRYNEQFF
once,TRBV28,16,TRBJ2-1,TRBD2,TGTGCCAGCAGTACTATAGCGGGAGGGGAATACAATGAGCAGTTCTTC,CASSTIAGGEYNEQFF
-,TRBV6-1,15,TRBJ2-5,-,TGTGCCAGCAGTGAAGCCGGGACATCCCAAGAGACCCAGTACTTC,CASSEAGTSQETQYF
-,TRBV28,11,TRBJ2-7,TRBD2,TGTGCCACTAGCGGCACCTACGAGCAGTACTTC,CATSGTYEQYF
-,TRBV5-5,15,TRBJ2-7,TRBD2,TGTGCCAGCAGCTCCCGGACTAGCGGAACCTACGAGCAGTACTTC,CASSSRTSGTYEQYF
-,TRBV5-4,12,TRBJ2-7,-,TGTGCCAGCAGCTTGGATAGTCTCGAGCAGTACTTC,CASSLDSLEQYF
-,TRBV11-2,15,TRBJ2-2,TRBD1,TGTGCCAGCAGACCACAGGGGGCGAACACCGGGGAGCTGTTTTTT,CASRPQGANTGELFF
-,TRBV11-2,14,TRBJ2-7,TRBD1,TGTGCCAGCAGCTCCGGGACAGGGCAGCGCGAGCAGTACTTC,CASSSGTGQREQYF
-,TRBV5-4,15,TRBJ2-1,TRBD1,TGTGCCAGCAGCTTCGGGACAGGGGAATTCAATGAGCAGTTCTTC,CASSFGTGEFNEQFF
once,TRBV19,13,TRBJ1-4,TRBD1,TGTGCCACCCGGACAGGGAAGGGTGAAAAACTGTTTTTT,CATRTGKGEKLFF
once,TRBV7-8,13,TRBJ2-4,-,TGTGCCAGCAGCTTAGGTCAGAACAACATTCAGTACTTC,CASSLGQNNIQYF
few,TRBV7-9,17,TRBJ2-7,-,TGTGCCAGCAGCTTGCTTAGACAGGTGCCGGATTTATGTGAGCAGTACTTC,CASSLLRQVPDLCEQYF
-,TRBV5-1,15,TRBJ2-5,TRBD2,TGCGCCAGCCGTCGACTAGCGGGAGGGAAAGAGACCCAGTACTTC,CASRRLAGGKETQYF